This T cell receptor (beta chain) was obtained from a study of cytomegalovirus exposure and HLA in healthy donors. Whole-study results and caveats: Common viral pathogens seemed to be connected with several of the most significant clusters, according to a later analysis.

Comment on this clone: The target antigen is unknown.

In the PCR, 60 Vbeta and 13 Jbeta primers were used. Clones were read by immunoSEQ multiplex PCR, and TCRdb kept only the in-frame ones, dropping some. The sample carries more than 95,000 clones, under 12% recorded once. This CDR3 has 14 amino acids. V lost 4 bases, J lost 1 base, and 3 bases stayed unmatched. Germline CDR1 is SGHRS and CDR2 is YFSETQ. The origin of this receptor is a woman between 18 and 29 years old in good health and CMV-seropositive. The gene calls are TRBV5-1 and TRBJ1-1; TRBD1 matches at 8 bases. Material: PBMCs. As DNA, the CDR3 is TGCGCCAGCAGCGTGACAGGGGCGAACACTGAAGCTTTCTTT. It is translated as CASSVTGANTEAFF. Based on the CDR3 plus reference TRBV5-1 and TRBJ1-1, the full variable domain is KAGVTQTPRYLIKTRGQQVTLSCSPISGHRSVSWYQQTPGQGLQFLFEYFSETQRNKGNFPGRFSGRQFSNSRSEMNVSTLELGDSALYLCASSVTGANTEAFFGQGTRLTVV.